A selection of T cell receptor beta chains follows, all from one sample in a study of blood T cell repertoires in COVID-19. The data were produced by immunoSEQ multiplex PCR, yet TCRdb's version contains in-frame clones alone and is incomplete. The table includes about 200,000 clones, about 85% detected once. The sequenced sample was PBMCs or T cells enriched from blood (not recorded which). The origin of the receptors is a man between 35 and 55 years old who had recovered from COVID-19. Each CDR3 is given with its conserved first and last residue. A D gene is named only where the DNA matches it firmly. Size tells how often a clone was seen (once, few, many) or the class of an expanded clone, and some rows leave it out.

V	J	D	size	DNA	CDR3
TRBV18	TRBJ2-7	TRBD2	-	TGTGCCAGCTCCACCGGATCCGGGAGGTACGAGCAGTACTTC	CASSTGSGRYEQYF
TRBV19	TRBJ2-7	TRBD2	-	TGTGCCAGTAGTATTACGCCTAGCGGGACCGGCGAGCAGTACTTC	CASSITPSGTGEQYF
TRBV7-2	TRBJ2-7	-	-	TGTGCCAGCAGCTTAGGTAGACTAGAAGCTCCATACGAGCAGTACTTC	CASSLGRLEAPYEQYF
TRBV28	TRBJ1-5	TRBD1	-	TGTGCCAGCAGAACAGGGGGAAGCAATCAGCCCCAGCATTTT	CASRTGGSNQPQHF
TRBV5-5	TRBJ1-5	-	-	TGTGCCAGCAGCTTGTCTGCTAGGGGGATTCAGCCCCAGCATTTT	CASSLSARGIQPQHF
TRBV4-1	TRBJ1-5	-	-	TGCGCCAGCAGTCGACAGACCAATCAGCCCCAGCATTTT	CASSRQTNQPQHF
TRBV5-1	TRBJ2-3	-	-	TGCGCCAGCAGCTTGGACTCTTCCACAGATACGCAGTATTTT	CASSLDSSTDTQYF
TRBV11-2	TRBJ2-2	-	-	TGTGCCAGCAGCTCTAAATCCGGGGAGCTGTTTTTT	CASSSKSGELFF
TRBV7-9	TRBJ1-2	-	-	TGTGCCAGCAGCTTAAACGACGGGAGCTATGGCTACACCTTC	CASSLNDGSYGYTF
TRBV18	TRBJ2-7	TRBD2	-	TGTGCCAGCTCACCACCGTCTAGCGGGAGGGTCGAGCAGTACTTC	CASSPPSSGRVEQYF
TRBV5-4	TRBJ2-1	TRBD2	-	TGTGCCAGCAGCTTGGTAAGCGGGACTAATGAGCAGTTCTTC	CASSLVSGTNEQFF
TRBV20-1	TRBJ1-2	-	few	TGCAGTGCTAGTACTGGACAGAGCAACTATGGCTACACCTTC	CSASTGQSNYGYTF
TRBV5-1	TRBJ2-7	TRBD1	once	TGCGCCAGCAGCTTGGGTATGGCAGGGGGATTATACGAGCAGTACTTC	CASSLGMAGGLYEQYF
TRBV5-4	TRBJ2-7	TRBD2	-	TGTGCCAGCAGCTTACCGGGACAGTCGCTAGCGGGACCCCCGGAGCAGTACTTC	CASSLPGQSLAGPPEQYF
TRBV3-1/TRBV3-2	TRBJ2-3	-	-	TGTGCCAGCAGCCAGGACTTCTCTAGCACAGATACGCAGTATTTT	CASSQDFSSTDTQYF
TRBV10-3	TRBJ1-1	-	-	TGTGCCATCAGTGATAGGGGCAGGGTCTCCACTGAAGCTTTCTTT	CAISDRGRVSTEAFF
TRBV7-3	TRBJ2-1	TRBD1	-	TGTGCCAGCAGCCCCGGGACAGGGGGAGGGCAGTTCTTC	CASSPGTGGGQFF
TRBV6-2/TRBV6-3	TRBJ2-4	TRBD1	-	TGTGCCAGCAGTGCCTTGACAGGGACAAGGATTCAGTACTTC	CASSALTGTRIQYF
TRBV6-5	TRBJ2-7	-	-	TGTGCCAGCGGGTCGGGTCGAATTTCCTACGAGCAGTACTTC	CASGSGRISYEQYF
TRBV5-6	TRBJ2-7	TRBD1	-	TGTGCCAGCAGCTGGTGGGACAGGGGGCTCGACGAGCAGTACTTC	CASSWWDRGLDEQYF
TRBV30	TRBJ1-4	-	-	TGTGCCTGGAGTGCCCCCGACAGGCGCGGGGAAAAACTGTTTTTT	CAWSAPDRRGEKLFF
TRBV4-3	TRBJ1-5	TRBD1	once	TGCGCCAGCAGCCAAGCTGTAGGGGGCGGCAATCAGCCCCAGCATTTT	CASSQAVGGGNQPQHF
TRBV13	TRBJ2-5	TRBD2	-	TGTGCCAGCAGCTTGCCTTCTAGCGGCCAAGAGACCCAGTACTTC	CASSLPSSGQETQYF
TRBV18	TRBJ2-1	-	-	TGTGCCAGCTCATCTCAGCGGGAGCAGTTCTTC	CASSSQREQFF
TRBV6-4	TRBJ2-5	-	-	TGTGCCAGCAGTGACAGGGCGGGTGAGACCCAGTACTTC	CASSDRAGETQYF
TRBV7-2	TRBJ2-7	TRBD1	-	TGTGCCAGCAGCCTAGACAGGGGAGCCTACGAGCAGTACTTC	CASSLDRGAYEQYF
TRBV19	TRBJ2-5	TRBD1	-	TGTGCCAGTAGTTTGGGACAGGGAAGAGAGACCCAGTACTTC	CASSLGQGRETQYF
TRBV7-9	TRBJ1-1	-	-	TGTGCCAGCGTACAGGGTACTGAAGCTTTCTTT	CASVQGTEAFF
TRBV19	TRBJ2-7	TRBD2	-	TGTGCCAGTAGTATAGATCACGGGACTAGCAGAACGCAGTACTTC	CASSIDHGTSRTQYF
TRBV18	TRBJ2-5	TRBD1	-	TGTGCCAGCTCACATGGGACAGGCCACCAAGAGACCCAGTACTTC	CASSHGTGHQETQYF
TRBV9	TRBJ2-3	-	few	TGTGCCAGCAGCGTAGGCGGGGGCGTTTTAGATACGCAGTATTTT	CASSVGGGVLDTQYF
TRBV29-1	TRBJ1-1	TRBD1	once	TGCAGCGTTGCGGACTGGACAGGGGGCACTGAAGCTTTCTTT	CSVADWTGGTEAFF
TRBV12-5	TRBJ2-1	TRBD1	-	TGTGCTAGTGGTTTGGATTTTAACAGGGGGCGCTCCTACAATGAGCAGTTCTTC	CASGLDFNRGRSYNEQFF
TRBV18	TRBJ2-2	-	-	TGTGCCAGCTCACATGACGTTGGCGGATACACCGGGGAGCTGTTTTTT	CASSHDVGGYTGELFF
TRBV2	TRBJ2-3	TRBD2	-	TGTGCCAGCAACGGAGGGACTAGCGTAGATACGCAGTATTTT	CASNGGTSVDTQYF
TRBV5-1	TRBJ2-3	TRBD2	-	TGCGCCAGCAGCCAGGGACTAGCGGGCGTCACAGATACGCAGTATTTT	CASSQGLAGVTDTQYF
TRBV9	TRBJ2-1	TRBD1	-	TGTGCCAGCAGCTCCGGGACAGGGAACCACAATGAGCAGTTCTTC	CASSSGTGNHNEQFF
TRBV6-1	TRBJ1-4	-	many	TGTGCCAGCAGTGAGCCGTCCAGGGCTAATGAAAAACTGTTTTTT	CASSEPSRANEKLFF
TRBV5-1	TRBJ2-7	TRBD1	-	TGCGCCAGCAGCCTAGGACAGGTAACTGACGAGCAGTACTTC	CASSLGQVTDEQYF
TRBV30	TRBJ2-2	-	-	TGTGCCTGGAGCCCGGATTGGGGCCGGAACACCGGGGAGCTGTTTTTT	CAWSPDWGRNTGELFF
TRBV11-3	TRBJ2-4	TRBD2	-	TGTGCCAGCAGCCCCGGGGGAGGGATGGACATTCAGTACTTC	CASSPGGGMDIQYF
TRBV19	TRBJ2-7	-	-	TGTGCCAGTAGATTCGGACATACCCAACCCGAGCAGTACTTC	CASRFGHTQPEQYF
TRBV14	TRBJ1-1	-	-	TGTGCCAGCAGCCAATCCCGGGGGGACACTGAAGCTTTCTTT	CASSQSRGDTEAFF
TRBV5-4	TRBJ2-7	TRBD1	-	TGTGCCAGCAGCTTGGTCTCGCTCGGGGACAGGGGCTACGAGCAGTACTTC	CASSLVSLGDRGYEQYF
TRBV27	TRBJ1-1	TRBD1	-	TGTGCCAGCAGTTTGCAGCCCACAGGGGTAGCTTTCTTT	CASSLQPTGVAFF
TRBV3-1/TRBV3-2	TRBJ2-3	-	-	TGTGCCAGCCGAAGGGGGGGGAGCGACTATAGCACAGATACGCAGTATTTT	CASRRGGSDYSTDTQYF
TRBV3-1/TRBV3-2	TRBJ2-5	-	-	TGTGCCAGCAGCCGAGGGCCAGCAACAGACCAGTACTTC	CASSRGPATDQYF